Below are 27 T cell receptor beta chains sequenced from a single sample in a study of post-analysis software for immune sequencing data. The study, taken as a whole, reports: Controls had lower frequencies than patients of about 5 TRBV segments, which included TRBV5-6, TRBV5-1 and TRBV20-1.

Libraries were made from TCR beta cDNA, and they carried unique molecular identifiers. MiXCR was run by TCRdb on the PCR reads, yielding one entry per CDR3 protein. Of roughly 570,000 distinct CDR3 sequences listed, around 36% were seen once; the top ten hold less than 6%. Their specific antigens are unknown. Sequences were obtained from blood. All receptors come from a girl between 2 and 17 years old with multiple sclerosis.

The chain couples TRBV12-3 or TRBV12-4 to TRBJ1-2, with D hard to call. The V gene lost 2 bases and the J gene lost 9 bases, with 10 bases spanning the gap. The CDR3 spans 12 residues. The CDR3 region has the DNA TGTGCCAGCAGTTTAATAGGGTTGAGCTACACCTTC. It codes for CASSLIGLSYTF.

J is TRBJ1-1 and V is TRBV5-1; D is ambiguous. The germline V and J ends were trimmed by 4 bases and 0 bases, with 13 bases remaining between them. This CDR3 comprises 15 residues. Per germline, CDR1 SGHRS and CDR2 YFSETQ. The DNA of the CDR3 is TGCGCCAGCAGCCAATCAGGTGGGGTGAACACTGAAGCTTTCTTT. This encodes CASSQSGGVNTEAFF.

In its sample, this clonotype was seen a few times. This sequence may be a read error, since a much larger clone differs from it by one base. Here the CDR3 DNA reads TGTGCCAGCAGTGGAGCGGGGAGCTCCTACAATGAGCAGTTCTTC. Amino acid sequence: CASSGAGSSYNEQFF. The genes are TRBV2 and TRBJ2-1; TRBD2 aligns across 7 bases. This CDR3 region has 15 residues. Germline V lookup: CDR1 SNHLY, CDR2 FYNNEI. J was trimmed by 0 bases and V by 4 bases; bases with no gene match: 3.

This clonotype appeared a few times. J is TRBJ2-6 and V is TRBV25-1; 8 bases map to TRBD1. The CDR3 is made up of 18 amino acids. The germline V gene encodes CDR1 MGHDK and CDR2 SYGVNS. The ends lost 4 bases at V and 0 bases at J; junction bases unmatched: 8. The CDR3 region is CASSGQGFPSSGANVLTF. In DNA, the CDR3 is TGTGCCAGCAGTGGACAGGGGTTCCCCAGCTCTGGGGCCAACGTCCTGACTTTC.

This clonotype was recorded a few times. The chain recombines TRBV6-5 with TRBJ1-2, with TRBD1 identical over 7 bases. With V trimmed by 6 bases and J by 6 bases, 7 bases remained unmatched. CDR3 length: 13 residues. CDR1 is MNHEY, CDR2 SVGAGI, per germline. The CDR3 protein is CASRPTGADGYTF. In DNA form, the CDR3 reads TGTGCCAGCAGGCCCACAGGGGCAGATGGCTACACCTTC.

The CDR3 nucleotides are TGCAGTGCTAGAAAATCCCCCGGGGGAGAGACCCAGTACTTC. This encodes CSARKSPGGETQYF. V is TRBV20-1 and J is TRBJ2-7, with D possibly matching TRBD2 (6 bases). The J call is in doubt because the DNA end fits TRBJ2-5 better. CDR1 and CDR2 (germline): DFQATT, SNEGSKA (reference sequence). The CDR3 loop spans 14 amino acids.

The chain joins TRBV6-4 to TRBJ2-7, with TRBD2 matching 10 bases. J lost 2 bases, V lost 3 bases, and 1 base had no gene match. This CDR3 has 14 amino acids. The germline gives CDR1 MRHNA, CDR2 SNTAGT. For the CDR3, the DNA is TGTGCCAGCAGTGAACTAGCGGGGCCCTACGAGCAGTACTTC. Amino acids: CASSELAGPYEQYF.

The CDR3 sequence is CACEGGYSGNTIYF. For the CDR3, the DNA is TGTGCCTGTGAGGGCGGGTACTCTGGAAACACCATATATTTT. The J gene is TRBJ1-3, the V gene TRBV10-3, with D unclear. Trimming took off 11 bases at V and 0 bases at J, with 14 bases between the two ends. The CDR3 covers 14 residues. CDR1 ENHRY and CDR2 SYGVKD come from the germline V gene.

The chain is built from TRBV6-5 and TRBJ1-4; D is possibly TRBD1 (5 bases). The germline CDR1 and CDR2 sequences are MNHEY and SVGAGI. The CDR3 has 13 residues. Trimming removed 6 bases at V and 6 bases at J, with 11 bases between. DNA for the CDR3: TGTGCCAGCAGAGGGACTGACCATGAAAAACTGTTTTTT. The encoded protein is CASRGTDHEKLFF.

In DNA, the CDR3 is TGTGCCAGCAGCCACATGGTGAATTCACCCCTCCACTTT. Translating gives CASSHMVNSPLHF. The chain uses TRBV16 and TRBJ1-6, with D unclear. Germline CDR1 reads KGHSY; CDR2 reads FQNENV. V was trimmed by 3 bases and J by 7 bases, leaving 7 bases between them. The CDR3 is 13 amino acids.

The chain employs TRBV3-1 and TRBJ2-7, with D unresolved. The CDR3 sequence is 14 residues long. Germline lookup yields CDR1 LGHDT and CDR2 YNNKEL (reference sequence). Trimming left V 4 bases short and J 2 bases short, with 12 bases between. The CDR3 region has the DNA TGTGCCAGCAGCCCGGGCGTAGGAACCTACGAGCAGTACTTC. Translating it yields CASSPGVGTYEQYF.

The sample holds many counts of this clonotype. V and J are TRBV6-5 and TRBJ2-7, with D perhaps TRBD2 (6 bases). Germline V CDR1 and CDR2: MNHEY, SVGAGI. The CDR3 loop spans 13 amino acids. The V end was cut by 2 bases, the J end by 4 bases, with 9 bases between. The CDR3 nucleotides read TGTGCCAGCAGTTACGGGACTGTTTACGAGCAGTACTTC. It codes for CASSYGTVYEQYF.

This clonotype was recorded a few times. The chain carries TRBV20-1 and TRBJ1-4, with a weak D call TRBD1 (6 bases). Trimming removed 1 base from V and 3 bases from J, with 12 bases in between. CDR3 length equals 15 residues. Germline V gene data show CDR1 as DFQATT and CDR2 as SNEGSKA (reference sequence). The DNA for the CDR3 is TGCAGTGCTAGAGGCCCGGGGGCAGCTAATGAAAAACTGTTTTTT. Protein sequence: CSARGPGAANEKLFF.

The chain employs TRBV20-1 and TRBJ2-3; a possible D gene is TRBD2 (5 bases). The CDR3 is made up of 12 amino acids. Per germline, CDR1 DFQATT and CDR2 SNEGSKA (reference sequence). V was clipped by 7 bases and J by 4 bases, with 12 bases between them. The CDR3 DNA follows: TGCAGTGTAGGTAGCGAAGCAGATACGCAGTATTTT. It codes for CSVGSEADTQYF.

This clonotype was found many times. The chain is built from TRBV4-2 and TRBJ2-7; no clear D. The CDR3 totals 15 residues. Trimming removed 0 bases at V and 7 bases at J, with 16 bases between. Germline V CDR1 and CDR2: LGHNA, YNFKEQ. This CDR3 is CASSQDLNLVREQYF. CDR3 bases: TGTGCCAGCAGCCAAGATTTGAATCTGGTGAGAGAGCAGTACTTC.

The rearrangement links TRBV20-1 to TRBJ2-1; 7 bases align to TRBD2. The CDR3 is made up of 15 amino acids. Germline trimming cut 4 bases from V and 13 bases from J; bases unmatched to any gene: 19. The germline V gene has CDR1 DFQATT and CDR2 SNEGSKA (reference sequence). The CDR3, as DNA: TGCAGTGCTACAAATGCCGGGACTATCAAAGAGACCCAGTTCTTC. Its protein product is CSATNAGTIKETQFF.

This clonotype was picked up a small number of times. This chain uses TRBV4-2 with TRBJ1-4; D gene unclear. Germline values: CDR1 LGHNA, CDR2 YNFKEQ. The V gene lost 1 base and the J gene lost 7 bases, with 10 bases spanning the gap. The CDR3 totals 14 residues. CDR3 sequence: CASSQGGQGEKLFF. The DNA of the CDR3 is TGTGCCAGCAGCCAAGGTGGGCAAGGTGAAAAACTGTTTTTT.

The V gene is TRBV12-3 or TRBV12-4, the J gene TRBJ2-4, with 7 bases fitting TRBD1. Losses at the gene ends were 4 bases for V and 9 bases for J; bases not matched to a gene: 12. This CDR3 contains 15 residues. CDR3 region: CASSSNPGGKGIQYF. The CDR3 DNA sequence: TGTGCCAGCAGTTCTAACCCAGGGGGAAAAGGCATTCAGTACTTC.

A word on this clonotype: A junction boundary mismatches the germline segment, possibly from a read error. The chain has TRBV6-6 and TRBJ2-7; weak D call: TRBD1 (7 bases). The CDR3 consists of 17 residues. Germline V lookup: CDR1 MNHNY, CDR2 SVGAGI (reference sequence). The CDR3 sequence: CTSSYSRRDSYTYEQYF. For the CDR3, the DNA is TGTACCAGCAGTTACTCGAGGAGGGACAGCTATACCTACGAGCAGTACTTC.

This clonotype was counted only a few times. The chain employs TRBV5-4 and TRBJ2-1; TRBD2 aligns across 12 bases. V dropped 0 bases and J dropped 7; count of bases not matched to a gene: 2. The CDR3 sequence is 15 residues long. The germline V gene has CDR1 SGHNT and CDR2 YYREEE (reference sequence). CDR3 coding DNA: TGTGCCAGCAGCTTGGGACTAGCGGGGGAAAATGAGCAGTTCTTC. Its protein product is CASSLGLAGENEQFF.

The chain couples TRBV29-1 to TRBJ2-1; TRBD2 agrees at 9 bases. Germline CDR1 is SQVTM and CDR2 is ANQGSEA. The CDR3 is 14 residues long. Losses at the gene ends were 7 bases for V and 10 bases for J; bases not matched to a gene: 14. CDR3 in amino acids: CSATGTSPRGEQFF. For the CDR3, the DNA is TGCAGCGCAACCGGGACTAGCCCCCGGGGGGAGCAGTTCTTC.

CDR3 in DNA: TGCGCCAGCAGTCCGACAGAGTCTGGATCTAACTATGGCTACACCTTC. Protein: CASSPTESGSNYGYTF. The chain has TRBV10-2 and TRBJ1-2; D possibly corresponds to TRBD1 (5 bases). The CDR3 length is 16 residues. Between the trimmed V and J ends, which lost 5 bases and 0 bases, there was a span of 16 bases. Per germline, CDR1 WSHSY and CDR2 SAAADI.

The CDR3 reads CASSETSGEFTDTQYF. In nucleotides, the CDR3 is TGTGCCAGCAGCGAGACTAGCGGGGAATTCACAGATACGCAGTATTTT. This rearrangement joins TRBV7-9 to TRBJ2-3, with TRBD2 matching 11 bases. Germline V gene data show CDR1 as SEHNR and CDR2 as FQNEAQ (reference sequence). CDR3 length: 16 amino acids. The V gene end was trimmed by 5 bases and the J gene end by 2 bases; junction bases not matched to a gene: 6. Full variable domain (rest looked up from reference TRBV7-9 and TRBJ2-3): DTGVSQNPRHKITKRGQNVTFRCDPISEHNRLYWYRQTLGQGPEFLTYFQNEAQLEKSRLLSDRFSAERPKGSFSTLEIQRTEQGDSAMYLCASSETSGEFTDTQYFGPGTRLTVL.

The chain couples TRBV12-3 or TRBV12-4 to TRBJ2-1; 12 bases line up with TRBD2. The length of the CDR3 is 14 residues. V shed 6 bases and J 7 bases; nucleotides not matched to a gene: 4. DNA of the CDR3: TGTGCCAGCAGCCGGACTAGCGGGGATAATGAGCAGTTCTTC. This translates into CASSRTSGDNEQFF.

This clonotype turned up a few times. This chain uses TRBV10-3 with TRBJ2-1, with TRBD2 matching 8 bases. From germline, CDR1 is ENHRY and CDR2 SYGVKD. J gave up 4 bases and V 2 bases, and 10 bases lay outside the gene matches. CDR3 length: 17 residues. The CDR3 nucleotides are TGTGCCATCAGTGAGCTGCAGACTAGCGTCGGATACAATGAGCAGTTCTTC. Protein: CAISELQTSVGYNEQFF.

This clonotype has a handful of counts. The gene calls are TRBV6-2 or TRBV6-3 and TRBJ2-7; no firm D call. The CDR3 has 13 amino acids. In germline, CDR1 is MNHEY, CDR2 SVGEGT. Trimming removed 0 bases from V and 1 base from J, with 4 bases in between. CDR3 sequence: CASSYSPSYEQYF. For the CDR3, the DNA is TGTGCCAGCAGTTACTCCCCTTCCTACGAGCAGTACTTC.

This clonotype was detected a few times. The chain employs TRBV12-3 or TRBV12-4 and TRBJ2-7; weak D call: TRBD1 (5 bases). The CDR3 runs 14 residues. Trimming left V 5 bases short and J 1 base short, with 12 bases between. The CDR3 spells CASSPWAGSYEQYF. The CDR3 DNA sequence: TGTGCCAGCAGTCCATGGGCAGGGTCCTACGAGCAGTACTTC.